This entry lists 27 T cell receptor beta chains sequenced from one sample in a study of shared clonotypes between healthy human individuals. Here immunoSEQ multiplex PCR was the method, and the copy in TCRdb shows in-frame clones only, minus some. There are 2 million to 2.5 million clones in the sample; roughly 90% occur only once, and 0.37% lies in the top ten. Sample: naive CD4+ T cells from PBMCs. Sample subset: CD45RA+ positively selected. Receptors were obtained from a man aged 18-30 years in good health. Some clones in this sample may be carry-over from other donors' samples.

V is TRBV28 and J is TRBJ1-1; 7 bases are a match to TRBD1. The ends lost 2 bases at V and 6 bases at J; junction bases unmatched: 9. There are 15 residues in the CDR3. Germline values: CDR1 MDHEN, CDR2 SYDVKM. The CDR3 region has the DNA TGTGCCAGCAGTTTAGGAGCGACAGGGAGCGCTGAAGCTTTCTTT. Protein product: CASSLGATGSAEAFF. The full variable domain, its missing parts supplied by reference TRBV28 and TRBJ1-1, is DVKVTQSSRYLVKRTGEKVFLECVQDMDHENMFWYRQDPGLGLRLIYFSYDVKMKEKGDIPEGYSVSREKKERFSLILESASTNQTSMYLCASSLGATGSAEAFFGQGTRLTVV.

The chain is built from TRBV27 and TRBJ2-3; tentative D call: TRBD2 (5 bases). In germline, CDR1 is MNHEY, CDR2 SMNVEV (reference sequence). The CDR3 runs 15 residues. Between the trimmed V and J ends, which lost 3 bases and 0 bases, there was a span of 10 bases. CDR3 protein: CASSLLAISTDTQYF. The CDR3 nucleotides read TGTGCCAGCAGTTTGTTAGCGATTAGCACAGATACGCAGTATTTT.

CDR3: CASRTGQGARTNEKLFF. The CDR3 DNA sequence: TGCGCCAGCAGGACGGGACAGGGGGCGCGCACTAATGAAAAACTGTTTTTT. The genes are TRBV5-1 and TRBJ1-4, with 12 bases identical to TRBD1. V trimming: 5 bases; J trimming: 2 bases; junction bases outside the gene matches: 7. Germline V lookup: CDR1 SGHRS, CDR2 YFSETQ. CDR3 length: 17 residues.

CDR3 nucleotide sequence: TGCGCCAGCAGCTTGGGGGAGGCCACCTCCTACGAGCAGTACTTC. Translation gives CASSLGEATSYEQYF. This rearrangement joins TRBV5-1 to TRBJ2-7; D possibly corresponds to TRBD2 (6 bases). The CDR3 contains 15 residues. The germline gives CDR1 SGHRS, CDR2 YFSETQ. Trimming pared 0 bases from V and 0 bases from J, leaving 10 bases between.

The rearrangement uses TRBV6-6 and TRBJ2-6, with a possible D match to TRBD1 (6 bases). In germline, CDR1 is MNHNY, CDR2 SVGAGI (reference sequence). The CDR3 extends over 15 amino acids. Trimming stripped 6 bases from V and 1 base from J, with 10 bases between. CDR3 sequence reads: CASRNTGSGANVLTF. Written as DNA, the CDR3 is TGTGCCAGCAGGAATACAGGGTCTGGGGCCAACGTCCTGACTTTC.

CDR3 nucleotides: TGTGCCAGCAGCTTTTTAACCTTGGCGGGGGACTACGAGCAGTACTTC. Its translation is CASSFLTLAGDYEQYF. The chain has TRBV5-8 and TRBJ2-7; 7 bases fit TRBD2. V lost 2 bases, J lost 3 bases, and 11 bases stayed unmatched. The V gene's germline CDR1 is SGHTS and CDR2 YDEGEE. There are 16 residues in the CDR3.

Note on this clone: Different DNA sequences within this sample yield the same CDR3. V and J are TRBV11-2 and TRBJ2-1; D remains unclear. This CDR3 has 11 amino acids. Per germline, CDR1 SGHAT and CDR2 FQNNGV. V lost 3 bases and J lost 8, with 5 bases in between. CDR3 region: CASSLAYEQFF. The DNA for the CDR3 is TGTGCCAGCAGCTTGGCGTATGAGCAGTTCTTC.

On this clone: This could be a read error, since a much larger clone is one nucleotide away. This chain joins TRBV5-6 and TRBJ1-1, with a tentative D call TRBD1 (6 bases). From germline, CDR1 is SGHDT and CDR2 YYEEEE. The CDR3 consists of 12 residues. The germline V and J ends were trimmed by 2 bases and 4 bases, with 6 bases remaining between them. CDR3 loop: CASSFRGTEAFF. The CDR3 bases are TGTGCCAGCAGCTTCAGGGGCACTGAAGCTTTCTTT. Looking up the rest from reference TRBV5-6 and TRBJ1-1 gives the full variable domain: DAGVTQSPTHLIKTRGQQVTLRCSPKSGHDTVSWYQQALGQGPQFIFQYYEEEERQRGNFPDRFSGHQFPNYSSELNVNALLLGDSALYLCASSFRGTEAFFGQGTRLTVV.

This CDR3 reads CASSAGLNYGYTF. DNA for the CDR3: TGTGCCAGCAGTGCAGGGCTTAACTATGGCTACACCTTC. The chain joins TRBV2 to TRBJ1-2; D might be TRBD1 (5 bases). Trimming cost V 4 bases and J 1 base, with 7 bases left between them. CDR3 length: 13 amino acids. The V gene's germline CDR1 is SNHLY and CDR2 FYNNEI.

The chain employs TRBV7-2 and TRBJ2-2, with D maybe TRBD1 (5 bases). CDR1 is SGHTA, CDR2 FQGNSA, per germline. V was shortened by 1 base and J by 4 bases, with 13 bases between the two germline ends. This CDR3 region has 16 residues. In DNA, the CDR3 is TGTGCCAGCAGCTTAGTTCCTTCAGGGCTCACCGGGGAGCTGTTTTTT. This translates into CASSLVPSGLTGELFF.

CDR3 DNA: TGTGCCAGCAGCCCCCTCTCAAGGGATACGCAGTATTTT. Protein: CASSPLSRDTQYF. The chain couples TRBV9 to TRBJ2-3; D uncertain. The CDR3 is 13 residues long. The V gene's germline CDR1 is SGDLS and CDR2 YYNGEE. Trimming removed 4 bases from V and 6 bases from J, with 12 bases in between. Together with reference TRBV9 and TRBJ2-3, the CDR3 gives the full variable domain: DSGVTQTPKHLITATGQRVTLRCSPRSGDLSVYWYQQSLDQGLQFLIQYYNGEERAKGNILERFSAQQFPDLHSELNLSSLELGDSALYFCASSPLSRDTQYFGPGTRLTVL.

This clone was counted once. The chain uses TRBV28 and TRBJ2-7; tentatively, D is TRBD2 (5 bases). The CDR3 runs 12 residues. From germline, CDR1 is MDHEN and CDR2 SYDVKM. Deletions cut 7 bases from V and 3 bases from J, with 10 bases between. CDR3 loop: CASTIAGYEQYF. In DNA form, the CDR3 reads TGTGCCAGCACCATTGCGGGCTACGAGCAGTACTTC.

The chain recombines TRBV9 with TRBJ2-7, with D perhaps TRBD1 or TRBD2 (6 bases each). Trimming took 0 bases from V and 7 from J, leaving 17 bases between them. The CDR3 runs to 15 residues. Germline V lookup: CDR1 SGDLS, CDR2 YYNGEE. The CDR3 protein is CASSVAGTGGEEQYF. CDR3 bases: TGTGCCAGCAGCGTAGCAGGGACTGGGGGCGAGGAGCAGTACTTC.

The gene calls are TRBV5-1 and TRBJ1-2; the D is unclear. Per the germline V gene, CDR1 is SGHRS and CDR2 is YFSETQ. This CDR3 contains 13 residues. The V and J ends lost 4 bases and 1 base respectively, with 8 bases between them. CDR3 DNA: TGCGCCAGCAGCAGAGAAGATAACTATGGCTACACCTTC. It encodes CASSREDNYGYTF.

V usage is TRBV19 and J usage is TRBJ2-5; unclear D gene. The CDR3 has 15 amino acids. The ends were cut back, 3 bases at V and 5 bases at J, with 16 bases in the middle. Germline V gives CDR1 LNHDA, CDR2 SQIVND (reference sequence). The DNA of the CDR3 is TGTGCCAGTAGTATCCCGGGCTTGGTTGGCGAGACCCAGTACTTC. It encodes CASSIPGLVGETQYF.

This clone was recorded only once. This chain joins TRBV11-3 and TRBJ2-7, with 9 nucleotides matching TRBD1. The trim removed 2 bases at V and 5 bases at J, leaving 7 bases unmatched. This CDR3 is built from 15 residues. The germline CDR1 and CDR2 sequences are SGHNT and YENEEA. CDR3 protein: CASSLSGTGWDEQYF. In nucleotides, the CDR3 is TGTGCCAGCAGCTTATCGGGGACAGGGTGGGACGAGCAGTACTTC.

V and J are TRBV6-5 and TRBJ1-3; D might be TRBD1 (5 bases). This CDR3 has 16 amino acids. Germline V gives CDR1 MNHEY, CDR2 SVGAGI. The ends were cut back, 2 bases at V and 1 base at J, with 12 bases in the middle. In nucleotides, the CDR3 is TGTGCCAGCAGTTACGGGGCCGGGGATTCTGGAAACACCATATATTTT. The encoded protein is CASSYGAGDSGNTIYF.

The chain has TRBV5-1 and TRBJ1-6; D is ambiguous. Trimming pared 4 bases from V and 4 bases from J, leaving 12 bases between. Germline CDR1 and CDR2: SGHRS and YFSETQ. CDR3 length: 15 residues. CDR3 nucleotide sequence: TGCGCCAGCAGCGAAGGCCCCGGTTATAATTCACCCCTCCACTTT. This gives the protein CASSEGPGYNSPLHF.

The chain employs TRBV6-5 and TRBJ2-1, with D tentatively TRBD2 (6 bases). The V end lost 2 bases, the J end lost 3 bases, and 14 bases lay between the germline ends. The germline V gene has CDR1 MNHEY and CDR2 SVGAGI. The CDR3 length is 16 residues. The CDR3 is CASSYTLGGIYNEQFF. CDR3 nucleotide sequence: TGTGCCAGCAGTTACACCCTTGGGGGGATCTACAATGAGCAGTTCTTC.

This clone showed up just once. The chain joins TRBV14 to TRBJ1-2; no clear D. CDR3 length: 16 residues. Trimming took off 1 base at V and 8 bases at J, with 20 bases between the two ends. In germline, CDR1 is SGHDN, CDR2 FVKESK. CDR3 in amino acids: CASSQVLPRRHKGYTF. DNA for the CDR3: TGTGCCAGCAGCCAAGTTTTGCCCCGGCGGCATAAGGGCTACACCTTC.

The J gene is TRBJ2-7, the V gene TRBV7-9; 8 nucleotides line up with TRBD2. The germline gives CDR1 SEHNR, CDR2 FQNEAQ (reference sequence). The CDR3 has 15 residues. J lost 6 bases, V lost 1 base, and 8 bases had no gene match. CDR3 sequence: CASSLGRAGELEQYF. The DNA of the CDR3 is TGTGCCAGCAGCTTAGGTCGAGCGGGAGAGCTCGAGCAGTACTTC. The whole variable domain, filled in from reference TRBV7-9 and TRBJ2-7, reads DTGVSQNPRHKITKRGQNVTFRCDPISEHNRLYWYRQTLGQGPEFLTYFQNEAQLEKSRLLSDRFSAERPKGSFSTLEIQRTEQGDSAMYLCASSLGRAGELEQYFGPGTRLTVT.

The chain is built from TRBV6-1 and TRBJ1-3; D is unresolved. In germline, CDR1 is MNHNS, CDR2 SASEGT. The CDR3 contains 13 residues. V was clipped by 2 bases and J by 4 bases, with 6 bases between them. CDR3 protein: CASSEILGNTIYF. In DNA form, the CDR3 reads TGTGCCAGCAGTGAAATCTTGGGAAACACCATATATTTT.

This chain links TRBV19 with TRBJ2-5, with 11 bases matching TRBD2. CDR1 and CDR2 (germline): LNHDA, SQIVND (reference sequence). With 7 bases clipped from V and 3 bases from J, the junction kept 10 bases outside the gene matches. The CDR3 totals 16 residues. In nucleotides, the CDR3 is TGTGCCAGTACCCAGGGTAGCGGGAGGGCCGAAGAGACCCAGTACTTC. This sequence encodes CASTQGSGRAEETQYF.

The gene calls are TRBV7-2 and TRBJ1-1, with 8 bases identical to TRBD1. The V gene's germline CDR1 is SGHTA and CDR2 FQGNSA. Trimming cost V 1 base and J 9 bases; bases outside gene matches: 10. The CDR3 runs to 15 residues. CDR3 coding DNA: TGTGCCAGCAGCTTAGAGGCACCGACAGGGGCTAAAGCTTTCTTT. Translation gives CASSLEAPTGAKAFF.

The CDR3 loop reads CAISSGESSGNTIYF. CDR3 bases: TGTGCCATCAGTTCCGGGGAGTCGTCTGGAAACACCATATATTTT. V is TRBV10-3 and J is TRBJ1-3; D unclear. Deletions cut 5 bases from V and 1 base from J, with 12 bases between. Looked up from germline, CDR1 is ENHRY and CDR2 is SYGVKD. This CDR3 region has 15 residues.

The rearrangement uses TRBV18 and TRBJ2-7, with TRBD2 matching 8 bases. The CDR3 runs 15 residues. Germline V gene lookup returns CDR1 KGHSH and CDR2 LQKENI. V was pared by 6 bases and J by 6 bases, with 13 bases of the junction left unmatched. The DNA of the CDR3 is TGTGCCAGCTCCTCACCGGGAGGGCAGTTGAGCGAGCAGTACTTC. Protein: CASSSPGGQLSEQYF.

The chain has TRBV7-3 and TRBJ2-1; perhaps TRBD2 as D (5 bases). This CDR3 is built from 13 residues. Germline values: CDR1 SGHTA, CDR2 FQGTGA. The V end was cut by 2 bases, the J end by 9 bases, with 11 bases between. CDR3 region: CASSLLSAGEQFF. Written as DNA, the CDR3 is TGTGCCAGCAGCTTATTAAGCGCGGGTGAGCAGTTCTTC.